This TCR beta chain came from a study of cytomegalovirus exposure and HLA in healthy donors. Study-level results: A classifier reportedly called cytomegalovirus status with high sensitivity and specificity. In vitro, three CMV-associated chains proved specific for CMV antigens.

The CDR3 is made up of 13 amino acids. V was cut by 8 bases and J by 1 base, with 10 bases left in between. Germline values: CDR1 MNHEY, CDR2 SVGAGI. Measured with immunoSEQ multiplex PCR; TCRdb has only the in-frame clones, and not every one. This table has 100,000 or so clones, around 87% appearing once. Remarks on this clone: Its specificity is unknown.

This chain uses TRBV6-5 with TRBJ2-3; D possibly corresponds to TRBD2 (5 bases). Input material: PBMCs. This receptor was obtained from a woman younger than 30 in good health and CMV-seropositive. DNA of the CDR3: TGTGCCAGCCGGACTCCTGGCACAGATACGCAGTATTTT. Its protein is CASRTPGTDTQYF.